What follows are 26 T cell receptor beta chains derived from one specimen sequenced in a study of T cell responses to AZD1222 COVID-19 vaccine. Data came from immunoSEQ multiplex PCR; TCRdb stores just in-frame clones and leaves some out. The sample has around 250,000 clones; more than 80% are singletons. The material was peripheral blood, obtained on day 0 of AZD1222 vaccination. All receptors come from an adult in good health.

Here the CDR3 reads CASSAMLGWGTDTQYF. CDR3 DNA: TGTGCCAGCAGCGCGATGTTGGGATGGGGTACAGATACGCAGTATTTT. The chain has TRBV5-6 and TRBJ2-3; D is unresolved. This CDR3 comprises 16 residues. Trimming removed 4 bases from V and 3 bases from J, with 18 bases in between. Germline CDR1 SGHDT, CDR2 YYEEEE.

The J gene is TRBJ2-2, the V gene TRBV9; D is perhaps TRBD2 (6 bases). The V gene lost 0 bases and the J gene lost 7 bases, with 16 bases spanning the gap. This CDR3 has 16 amino acids. The germline V gene encodes CDR1 SGDLS and CDR2 YYNGEE. CDR3 residues: CASSVDRTILGGELFF. The CDR3 bases are TGTGCCAGCAGCGTAGATCGGACTATACTGGGCGGGGAGCTGTTTTTT.

The V call is TRBV5-1, the J call TRBJ2-4, with 11 bases identical to TRBD2. Germline V gene sequence: CDR1 SGHRS, CDR2 YFSETQ. The junction had 5 bases not matched to a gene; V was cut back by 0 bases and J by 0 bases. The CDR3 loop spans 18 amino acids. CDR3 coding DNA: TGCGCCAGCAGCTTGGCCCTAGCGGGGGGACTAGCCAAAAACATTCAGTACTTC. This encodes CASSLALAGGLAKNIQYF.

CDR3 in amino acids: CASRPGQGASYEQYF. The CDR3 DNA is TGTGCCAGCAGACCGGGACAGGGGGCATCCTACGAGCAGTACTTC. The chain is built from TRBV28 and TRBJ2-7, with 12 bases that match TRBD1. This CDR3 contains 15 residues. V lost 6 bases, J lost 1 base, and 4 bases stayed unmatched. Germline CDR1 and CDR2: MDHEN and SYDVKM. Based on the CDR3 plus reference TRBV28 and TRBJ2-7, the full variable domain is DVKVTQSSRYLVKRTGEKVFLECVQDMDHENMFWYRQDPGLGLRLIYFSYDVKMKEKGDIPEGYSVSREKKERFSLILESASTNQTSMYLCASRPGQGASYEQYFGPGTRLTVT.

The J gene is TRBJ2-5, the V gene TRBV12-3 or TRBV12-4; maybe TRBD2 (5 bases). The ends were cut back, 6 bases at V and 4 bases at J, with 12 bases in the middle. This CDR3 has 13 residues. The CDR3 region has the DNA TGTGCCAGCAGCCTGACGGGATCAGAGACCCAGTACTTC. It yields the protein CASSLTGSETQYF.

The chain recombines TRBV28 with TRBJ1-5; 9 bases map to TRBD1. This CDR3 contains 14 residues. Germline V gives CDR1 MDHEN, CDR2 SYDVKM. V dropped 6 bases and J dropped 5; count of bases not matched to a gene: 5. Here the CDR3 DNA reads TGTGCCAGCAGCTCCGGGACAGGGCATCAGCCCCAGCATTTT. Amino acid sequence: CASSSGTGHQPQHF.

The chain links TRBV19 to TRBJ1-2; the match to TRBD1 covers 10 bases. The CDR3 has 13 residues. Germline values: CDR1 LNHDA, CDR2 SQIVND (reference sequence). The V and J ends lost 6 bases and 5 bases, in that order; junction bases with no gene match: 3. The CDR3 reads CASRLDRGYGYTF. The CDR3 nucleotides read TGTGCCAGTAGGCTGGACAGGGGGTATGGCTACACCTTC.

The V call is TRBV9, the J call TRBJ2-7; D gene uncertain. Trimming left V 0 bases short and J 2 bases short, with 9 bases between. The CDR3 totals 14 residues. The V gene's germline CDR1 is SGDLS and CDR2 YYNGEE. In DNA, the CDR3 is TGTGCCAGCAGCGTAGACGGCAAGCCCTACGAGCAGTACTTC. The encoded protein is CASSVDGKPYEQYF.

This chain links TRBV19 with TRBJ2-7; D tentatively reads TRBD1 or TRBD2 (6 bases each). Germline V gives CDR1 LNHDA, CDR2 SQIVND (reference sequence). The V end was cut by 5 bases, the J end by 1 base, with 12 bases between. The CDR3 is 14 residues long. CDR3 sequence reads: CASSPGDLSYEQYF. In nucleotides, the CDR3 is TGTGCCAGTAGTCCAGGGGACTTATCCTACGAGCAGTACTTC. Full variable domain (remainder filled in from reference TRBV19 and TRBJ2-7): DGGITQSPKYLFRKEGQNVTLSCEQNLNHDAMYWYRQDPGQGLRLIYYSQIVNDFQKGDIAEGYSVSREKKESFPLTVTSAQKNPTAFYLCASSPGDLSYEQYFGPGTRLTVT.

The chain is built from TRBV19 and TRBJ2-5; TRBD1 is a possible D gene (8 bases). V was clipped by 5 bases and J by 2 bases, with 12 bases between them. The CDR3 sequence is 14 residues long. The germline CDR1 and CDR2 sequences are LNHDA and SQIVND (reference sequence). The CDR3 nucleotides are TGTGCCAGTAGTCAACAGGGGGGGCAAGAGACCCAGTACTTC. Its protein is CASSQQGGQETQYF.

The chain combines TRBV10-3 with TRBJ2-2; D ambiguous. CDR1 is ENHRY and CDR2 is SYGVKD in the germline V gene. V lost 7 bases and J lost 0, with 12 bases in between. This CDR3 comprises 15 residues. Here the CDR3 reads CAINSDPANTGELFF. In DNA, the CDR3 is TGTGCCATCAATTCCGACCCAGCGAACACCGGGGAGCTGTTTTTT.

V usage is TRBV4-2 and J usage is TRBJ1-2, with D unresolved. The CDR3 is 13 amino acids. CDR1 and CDR2 (germline): LGHNA, YNFKEQ. The V end lost 0 bases, the J end lost 8 bases, and 10 bases lay between the germline ends. CDR3 sequence: CASSQERAYGYTF. CDR3 nucleotide sequence: TGTGCCAGCAGCCAAGAACGAGCCTACGGCTACACCTTC.

This chain links TRBV24-1 with TRBJ1-6, with D unresolved. The CDR3 loop spans 10 amino acids. Germline V gives CDR1 KGHDR, CDR2 SFDVKD. With 12 bases removed from V and 9 bases from J, the gap between germline ends came to 8 bases. For the CDR3, the DNA is TGTGCCCTCTCGACTTCACCCCTCCACTTT. It encodes CALSTSPLHF.

The chain links TRBV28 to TRBJ1-2; 9 bases map to TRBD1. Germline CDR1 is MDHEN and CDR2 is SYDVKM. CDR3 length equals 15 residues. J lost 7 bases, V lost 6 bases, and 12 bases had no gene match. CDR3 nucleotides: TGTGCCAGCAGCTACGGGGACAGGGTGGTGCTTGGCTACACCTTC. Protein: CASSYGDRVVLGYTF.

The chain carries TRBV28 and TRBJ2-5; 8 bases are shared with TRBD1. CDR1 and CDR2 from the germline V gene are MDHEN and SYDVKM. There are 13 residues in the CDR3. V gave up 10 bases and J gave up 4 bases; unmatched junction bases: 8. The CDR3 here is CAIKTGTGETQYF. CDR3 bases: TGTGCCATTAAGACCGGGACAGGAGAGACCCAGTACTTC.

This clone was observed a handful of times. The chain links TRBV11-3 to TRBJ2-3; D might be TRBD1 or TRBD2, each matching 5 bases. Trimming removed 5 bases from V and 8 bases from J, with 14 bases in between. This CDR3 is 13 amino acids long. The germline gives CDR1 SGHNT, CDR2 YENEEA. CDR3 sequence (DNA): TGTGCCAGCAGCACCCAACTAGGGGCTACGCAGTATTTT. Its protein is CASSTQLGATQYF.

The V call is TRBV7-9, the J call TRBJ2-7, with D tentatively TRBD1 or TRBD2 (5 bases each). The germline V gene has CDR1 SEHNR and CDR2 FQNEAQ (reference sequence). The CDR3 is 16 amino acids. V shed 5 bases and J shed 2 bases, with 19 bases lying between them. In DNA form, the CDR3 reads TGTGCCAGCAGCCCCCTAGGAGGACACCTTACCTACGAGCAGTACTTC. Translating it yields CASSPLGGHLTYEQYF. Supplemented by reference TRBV7-9 and TRBJ2-7, the full variable domain reads DTGVSQNPRHKITKRGQNVTFRCDPISEHNRLYWYRQTLGQGPEFLTYFQNEAQLEKSRLLSDRFSAERPKGSFSTLEIQRTEQGDSAMYLCASSPLGGHLTYEQYFGPGTRLTVT.

J is TRBJ1-2 and V is TRBV6-5; the D gene is possibly TRBD1 (5 bases). This CDR3 has 12 residues. The germline gives CDR1 MNHEY, CDR2 SVGAGI. V was clipped by 5 bases and J by 6 bases, with 10 bases between them. The CDR3 reads CASSLQGNGYTF. In DNA, the CDR3 is TGTGCCAGCAGTCTCCAGGGAAATGGCTACACCTTC.

The genes are TRBV7-9 and TRBJ2-5; D is unclear. The CDR3 consists of 12 residues. Trimming stripped 5 bases from V and 5 bases from J, with 9 bases between. Germline CDR1 is SEHNR and CDR2 is FQNEAQ (reference sequence). In DNA, the CDR3 is TGTGCCAGCAGCCCCCCGGTGGAGACCCAGTACTTC. This sequence encodes CASSPPVETQYF.

The chain uses TRBV28 and TRBJ1-6; 7 bases fit TRBD1. After removal of 7 bases from V and 9 bases from J, the junction contained 9 bases not matched to a gene. The CDR3 is made up of 14 amino acids. Germline V gives CDR1 MDHEN, CDR2 SYDVKM. CDR3: CASTLGRGGSPLHF. As DNA, the CDR3 is TGTGCCAGCACCCTAGGCAGGGGGGGTTCACCCCTCCACTTT.

The V gene is TRBV11-2, the J gene TRBJ2-1; 10 positions match TRBD2. V gave up 0 bases and J gave up 9 bases; unmatched junction bases: 5. CDR1 and CDR2 (germline): SGHAT, FQNNGV. The CDR3 covers 15 residues. CDR3 loop: CASSLEAGGGSEQFF. The CDR3 nucleotides are TGTGCCAGCAGCTTAGAAGCGGGAGGGGGGAGTGAGCAGTTCTTC. Complete variable domain (other parts from reference TRBV11-2 and TRBJ2-1): EAGVAQSPRYKIIEKRQSVAFWCNPISGHATLYWYQQILGQGPKLLIQFQNNGVVDDSQLPKDRFSAERLKGVDSTLKIQPAKLEDSAVYLCASSLEAGGGSEQFFGPGTRLTVL.

This chain uses TRBV6-5 with TRBJ1-6, with a possible D match to TRBD1 (5 bases). Germline assignment: CDR1 MNHEY and CDR2 SVGAGI. Trimming took 2 bases from V and 10 from J, leaving 18 bases between them. The CDR3 has 16 residues. This CDR3 is CASSYGAQGGRSPLHF. The CDR3 nucleotides read TGTGCCAGCAGTTACGGGGCCCAGGGTGGACGGTCACCCCTCCACTTT.

V gene TRBV4-3 combines with J gene TRBJ1-2; possible D gene TRBD1, 5 bases. Germline CDR1 LGHNA, CDR2 YSLEER. The V and J ends lost 1 base and 5 bases respectively, with 17 bases between them. This CDR3 has 16 amino acids. Here the CDR3 DNA reads TGCGCCAGCAGCCAAGCTTGGGGGACGGGGTGGTATGGCTACACCTTC. Protein product: CASSQAWGTGWYGYTF.

The chain is built from TRBV19 and TRBJ2-2; 8 bases match TRBD1. With V trimmed by 4 bases and J by 4 bases, 8 bases remained unmatched. Germline CDR1 is LNHDA and CDR2 is SQIVND (reference sequence). The CDR3 sequence is 16 residues long. This CDR3 is CASSRQGTRVTGELFF. The CDR3 DNA is TGTGCCAGTAGTAGACAGGGGACCCGAGTCACCGGGGAGCTGTTTTTT.

The rearrangement joins TRBV7-9 to TRBJ2-5; TRBD1 might be the D (5 bases). In germline, CDR1 is SEHNR, CDR2 FQNEAQ (reference sequence). The CDR3 runs to 13 residues. V lost 5 bases, J lost 5 bases, and 12 bases lay in between. In nucleotides, the CDR3 is TGTGCCAGCAGCCCCCTCAGGGCGGAGACCCAGTACTTC. Translating gives CASSPLRAETQYF.

This rearrangement joins TRBV30 to TRBJ1-3; no reliable D call. The germline V gene has CDR1 GTSNPN and CDR2 SVGIG (reference sequence). The CDR3 covers 13 residues. Trimming removed 0 bases at V and 5 bases at J, with 8 bases between. The CDR3 is CAWSVNGRNTIYF. DNA of the CDR3: TGTGCCTGGAGTGTCAACGGAAGAAACACCATATATTTT.